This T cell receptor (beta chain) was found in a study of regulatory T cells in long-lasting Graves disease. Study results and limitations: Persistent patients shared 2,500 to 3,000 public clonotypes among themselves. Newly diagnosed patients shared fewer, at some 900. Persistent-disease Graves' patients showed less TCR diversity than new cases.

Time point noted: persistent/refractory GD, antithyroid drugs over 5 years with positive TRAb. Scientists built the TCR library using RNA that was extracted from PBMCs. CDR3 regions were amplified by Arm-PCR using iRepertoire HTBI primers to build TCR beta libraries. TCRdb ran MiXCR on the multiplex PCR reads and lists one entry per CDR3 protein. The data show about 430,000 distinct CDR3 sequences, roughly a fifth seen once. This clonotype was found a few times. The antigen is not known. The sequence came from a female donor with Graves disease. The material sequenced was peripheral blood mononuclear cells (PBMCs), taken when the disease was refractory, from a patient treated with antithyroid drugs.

The CDR3 coding sequence is TGCGCCAGCAGCCAAGAAGGTCTGAACTATGGCTACACCTTC. As protein: CASSQEGLNYGYTF. The V and J genes are TRBV4-1 and TRBJ1-2, with D unclear. CDR3 length equals 14 residues. V was clipped by 0 bases and J by 2 bases, with 7 bases between them. In germline, CDR1 is MGHRA, CDR2 YSYEKL.